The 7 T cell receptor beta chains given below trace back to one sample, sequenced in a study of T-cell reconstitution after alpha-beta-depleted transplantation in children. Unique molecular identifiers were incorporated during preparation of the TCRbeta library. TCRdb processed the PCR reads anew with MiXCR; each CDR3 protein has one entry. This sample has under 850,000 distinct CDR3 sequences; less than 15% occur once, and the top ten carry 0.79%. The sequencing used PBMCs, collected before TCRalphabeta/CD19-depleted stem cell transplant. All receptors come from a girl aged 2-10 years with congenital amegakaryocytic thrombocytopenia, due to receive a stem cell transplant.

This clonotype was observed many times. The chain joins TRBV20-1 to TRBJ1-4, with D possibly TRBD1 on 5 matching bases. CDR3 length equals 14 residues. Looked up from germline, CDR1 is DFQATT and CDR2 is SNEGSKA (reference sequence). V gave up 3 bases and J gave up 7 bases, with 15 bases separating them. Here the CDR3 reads CSASKDMVLEKLFF. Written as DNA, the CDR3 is TGCAGTGCTAGTAAGGACATGGTCCTTGAAAAACTGTTTTTT.

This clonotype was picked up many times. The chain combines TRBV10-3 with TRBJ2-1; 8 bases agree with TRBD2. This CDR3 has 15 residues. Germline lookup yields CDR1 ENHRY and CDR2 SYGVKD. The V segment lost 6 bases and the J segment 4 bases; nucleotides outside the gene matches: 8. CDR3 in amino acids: CAIREDPSGYNEQFF. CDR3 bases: TGTGCCATCAGAGAAGATCCTAGCGGGTACAATGAGCAGTTCTTC.

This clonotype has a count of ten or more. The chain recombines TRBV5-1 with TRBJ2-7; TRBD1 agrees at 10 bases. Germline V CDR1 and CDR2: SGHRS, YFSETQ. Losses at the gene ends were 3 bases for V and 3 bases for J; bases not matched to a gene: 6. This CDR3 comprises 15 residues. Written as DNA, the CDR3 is TGCGCCAGCAGCTCAGACAGGGGGCGTATCTACGAGCAGTACTTC. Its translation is CASSSDRGRIYEQYF.

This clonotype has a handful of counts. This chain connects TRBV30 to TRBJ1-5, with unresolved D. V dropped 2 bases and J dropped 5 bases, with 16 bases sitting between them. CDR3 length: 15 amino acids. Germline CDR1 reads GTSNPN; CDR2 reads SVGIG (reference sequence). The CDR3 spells CAWSPWSGPDQPQHF. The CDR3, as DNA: TGTGCCTGGAGTCCTTGGTCCGGCCCAGATCAGCCCCAGCATTTT.

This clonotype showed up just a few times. Here the CDR3 DNA reads TGTGCCAGCAGTGAGGGGAACTATGGCTACACCTTC. Its protein product is CASSEGNYGYTF. The rearrangement joins TRBV25-1 to TRBJ1-2; D is undetermined. Deletions cut 3 bases from V and 2 bases from J, with 4 bases between. The CDR3 extends over 12 amino acids. Germline assignment: CDR1 MGHDK and CDR2 SYGVNS.

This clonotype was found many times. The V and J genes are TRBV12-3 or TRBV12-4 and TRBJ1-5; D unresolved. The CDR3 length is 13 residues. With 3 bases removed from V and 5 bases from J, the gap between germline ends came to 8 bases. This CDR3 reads CASSFNEDQPQHF. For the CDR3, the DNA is TGTGCCAGCAGTTTTAATGAGGATCAGCCCCAGCATTTT.

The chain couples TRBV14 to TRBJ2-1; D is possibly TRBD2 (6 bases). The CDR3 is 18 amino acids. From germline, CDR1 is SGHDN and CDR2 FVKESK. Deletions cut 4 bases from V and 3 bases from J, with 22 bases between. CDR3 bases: TGTGCCAGCAGCCCGTCCCGGGACTCCCGACATAACTACAATGAGCAGTTCTTC. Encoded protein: CASSPSRDSRHNYNEQFF.